Each of the 2 T cell receptor beta chains below was sequenced from the same sample in a study of CD8+ T cells in alopecia areata. Treatment defined: oral pan-JAK inhibitor, 5-10 mg twice daily. It was cDNA, reverse transcribed from extracted RNA, that served as the sequencing template. Using immunoSEQ multiplex PCR, the repertoire was profiled, and TCRdb retains in-frame clones only, with some absent. The sample includes roughly 190,000 clones, roughly three fifths of them seen just once. The sequencing here drew on CD4+ T cells sorted from blood, taken at week 4, from a patient treated with tofacitinib. These receptor sequences come from a human donor with alopecia areata.

This clone was seen a few times. V is TRBV7-9 and J is TRBJ2-1, with TRBD2 identical over 11 bases. The germline gives CDR1 SEHNR, CDR2 FQNEAQ (reference sequence). The CDR3 totals 16 residues. The J segment lost 10 bases and the V segment lost 5 bases, leaving 13 bases of the junction unmatched. For the CDR3, the DNA is TGTGCCAGCAGCCCGACTAGCGGGGCTTCCGGGGAGGAGCAGTTCTTC. Protein: CASSPTSGASGEEQFF.

Remarks on this clone: Other DNA sequences in the same sample also yield this CDR3. The chain couples TRBV5-1 to TRBJ2-7; no clear D gene. The CDR3 is made up of 14 amino acids. The germline V gene has CDR1 SGHRS and CDR2 YFSETQ. The V gene lost 4 bases and the J gene lost 0 bases, with 11 bases spanning the gap. The CDR3 bases are TGCGCCAGCAGCCTTGCTCCGAGCTCCTACGAGCAGTACTTC. Translation gives CASSLAPSSYEQYF.